The rows below give T cell receptor beta chains drawn from one sample of a study of CD4 T cell repertoires in COVID-19. Assay used: immunoSEQ multiplex PCR; TCRdb lists only in-frame clones, some missing. The sample has 20,000 to 30,000 clones; 93% are singletons. Specimen: circulating follicular helper CD4+ T cells (cTfh) from blood, collected before the COVID-19 pandemic. The receptors shown here come from a human donor who had COVID-19. CDR3s include the opening cysteine and the closing phenylalanine or tryptophan. The D gene is left open where the match is weak. Clone sizes are given selectively: once, few, many, or a class where the clone is expanded.

V gene,D gene,clone size,J gene,CDR3 DNA,CDR3 protein
TRBV7-2,TRBD2,-,TRBJ2-1,TGTGCCAGTCGGCCTAGCGGGATAGAGTATGAGCAGTTCTTC,CASRPSGIEYEQFF
TRBV28,TRBD1,-,TRBJ1-4,TGTGCCAGCAGTGCACAGGGGGCAACTAATGAAAAACTGTTTTTT,CASSAQGATNEKLFF
TRBV7-9,-,-,TRBJ2-2,TGTGCCAGCAGCTTATCCGGGCAGGGCAACACCGGGGAGCTGTTTTTT,CASSLSGQGNTGELFF
TRBV6-5,-,-,TRBJ1-6,TGTGCCAGCAACCCACTCGGGGTGGGGTCACCCCTCCACTTT,CASNPLGVGSPLHF
TRBV6-1,TRBD1,-,TRBJ1-4,TGTGCCAGCAGTCGGGACAGCCGAACTAATGAAAAACTGTTTTTT,CASSRDSRTNEKLFF
TRBV18,TRBD2,-,TRBJ2-5,TGTGCCAGCTCACCAGGCGGGAGTGAGACCCAGTACTTC,CASSPGGSETQYF
TRBV7-8,TRBD2,-,TRBJ2-7,TGTGCCAGCAGCTTACTAGCGGGGGGCTCCTACGAGCAGTACTTC,CASSLLAGGSYEQYF
TRBV6-1,-,once,TRBJ1-6,TGTGCCAGCAGTGACGGACAGTATAATTCACCCCTCCACTTT,CASSDGQYNSPLHF
TRBV5-5,TRBD2,-,TRBJ2-1,TGTGCCAGCAGCTCAGGACTAGCGACGGGGCAATTCTTC,CASSSGLATGQFF
TRBV19,-,once,TRBJ1-5,TGTGCCAGTAGTATATTCTTTAGCCAGCGGGACAATCAGCCCCAGCATTTT,CASSIFFSQRDNQPQHF
TRBV7-9,TRBD1,-,TRBJ2-5,TGTGCCAGCAGCTCGACAGGGGAAAAGACCCAGTACTTC,CASSSTGEKTQYF
TRBV14,-,-,TRBJ1-2,TGTGCCAGCAGCCCGCTCAGGGGTGGTGGCTACACCTTC,CASSPLRGGGYTF
TRBV6-1,TRBD1,-,TRBJ1-5,TGTGCCAGCACCCCGGACAGGGGAGGCAATCAGCCCCAGCATTTT,CASTPDRGGNQPQHF
TRBV7-9,-,-,TRBJ1-5,TGTGCCAGCAGCTTAACCCAGGATCAGCCCCAGCATTTT,CASSLTQDQPQHF